This entry is about one T cell receptor beta chain. V lost 3 bases to trimming and J lost 4 bases, with 13 bases between them. This CDR3 has 14 residues. The V gene's germline CDR1 is DFQATT and CDR2 SNEGSKA (reference sequence). The sample belongs to a study of blood T cell repertoires in COVID-19. The overall study: Both acute and convalescent COVID-19 samples were obtained from the United States, Italy and Spain. Nucleic acid was either cDNA or gDNA, and it came from T cells, B-cell-depleted T cells, or PBMCs.

In the source study's methods: Reference gene primer amplification yielded estimated nucleated cell counts. TCRdb's table, derived via immunoSEQ multiplex PCR, lists solely in-frame clones and lacks some. From that table come the V and J calls and clone size; the DNA was used to work out D and trimming. The sample includes some 320,000 clones, roughly 85% of them seen just once. The chain has TRBV20-1 and TRBJ1-5, with D possibly matching TRBD1 (6 bases). This receptor was taken from a human donor in a cohort sampled during active COVID-19. The specimen sequenced was peripheral blood. The CDR3 sequence: CSASISQGNQPQHF. CDR3 DNA: TGCAGTGCTAGTATTTCGCAGGGGAATCAGCCCCAGCATTTT.